These T cell receptor beta chains were read from a single sample in a study of T cell responses to AZD1222 COVID-19 vaccine. Profiling relied on immunoSEQ multiplex PCR, and the TCRdb table lists in-frame clones only, not all of them. The sample holds about 130,000 clones; 90% are singletons and the top ten take around 4.5%. This specimen consisted of peripheral blood, obtained on day 0 of MenACWY control vaccination. Every receptor here comes from an adult in good health. CDR3s include the opening cysteine and the closing phenylalanine or tryptophan. Fields, in order: D gene, V gene, clone size, J gene, CDR3 DNA, CDR3 protein. D genes are given only for firm matches. Clone sizes are given selectively: once, few, many, or a class where the clone is expanded.

>TRBD1|TRBV5-4|NA|TRBJ2-1
TGTGCCAGCAGCAAGGGACAGGGGTCCTACAATGAGCAGTTCTTC
CASSKGQGSYNEQFF
>NA|TRBV5-1|NA|TRBJ2-2
TGCGCTACCTCGACAGGAGGCACCGGGGAGCTGTTTTTT
CATSTGGTGELFF
>NA|TRBV5-1|NA|TRBJ1-1
TGCGCCAGCAGCATAGGGGTTAACACTGAAGCTTTCTTT
CASSIGVNTEAFF
>NA|TRBV11-2|NA|TRBJ1-1
TGTGCCAGCAGCTTAGGGACAAACATGAACACTGAAGCTTTCTTT
CASSLGTNMNTEAFF
>NA|TRBV25-1|NA|TRBJ2-5
TGTGCCAGCAGTGAATCCCGGCTAGCGCACCAAGAGACCCAGTACTTC
CASSESRLAHQETQYF
>NA|TRBV11-2|NA|TRBJ2-3
TGTGCCAGCAGCCGTAGACAGAGAACCACAGATACGCAGTATTTT
CASSRRQRTTDTQYF
>NA|TRBV11-2|NA|TRBJ1-2
TGTGCCAGCAGCTTAGCGCCAGATTATACCTCATCGGGCTACACCTTC
CASSLAPDYTSSGYTF
>NA|TRBV5-6|once|TRBJ1-1
TGTGCCAGCAGCTTGGTTTGGCGAGATTCCGAAGCTTTCTTT
CASSLVWRDSEAFF
>TRBD1|TRBV9|NA|TRBJ1-1
TGTGCCAGCAGCCAGACAGGGACAGGGGCGCTAATGAACACTGAAGCTTTCTTT
CASSQTGTGALMNTEAFF
>TRBD1|TRBV18|NA|TRBJ1-5
TGTGCCAGCTCCCCAGGGGGCGGTGAGTTCGGCCAGCCCCAGCATTTT
CASSPGGGEFGQPQHF
>NA|TRBV18|NA|TRBJ1-3
TGTGCCAGCTCACCACCCCCGGGTGGCAACACCATATATTTT
CASSPPPGGNTIYF